This entry lists 18 T cell receptor beta chains sequenced from one sample in a study of a mutant IDH1 vaccine in newly diagnosed glioma. Antigen specificity for these receptors is unknown. Time point here: week 35, safety follow-up. Doses comprised 300 ug of mutant IDH1 20-mer peptide each, plus topical imiquimod. Generated by immunoSEQ multiplex PCR, the TCRdb table keeps only in-frame clones and is missing some. This table holds around 50,000 clones, 85% to 90% found once. The sequencing used PBMCs, collected from a glioma patient whose treatment included an IDH1 peptide vaccine. Every receptor here comes from a woman aged 40 to 49 with glioma.

V and J are TRBV4-1 and TRBJ2-3; 12 nucleotides align to TRBD2. This CDR3 spans 16 amino acids. V lost 5 bases and J lost 6; bases outside the gene matches: 9. From germline, CDR1 is MGHRA and CDR2 YSYEKL. For the CDR3, the DNA is TGCGCCAGCAGCTTCAGAAGGACTAGCGGGAACGATACGCAGTATTTT. This encodes CASSFRRTSGNDTQYF.

The gene calls are TRBV20-1 and TRBJ2-2; the D is unclear. This CDR3 has 11 residues. Germline V gene lookup returns CDR1 DFQATT and CDR2 SNEGSKA (reference sequence). Trimming took 6 bases from V and 6 from J, leaving 8 bases between them. CDR3 in amino acids: CSAFYAGELFF. DNA of the CDR3: TGCAGTGCATTCTACGCCGGGGAGCTGTTTTTT.

This clone was observed once. This chain uses TRBV18 with TRBJ2-7; TRBD2 aligns across 9 bases. With V trimmed by 3 bases and J by 2 bases, 11 bases remained unmatched. Germline-derived CDR1 and CDR2 are KGHSH and LQKENI. The CDR3 has 17 amino acids. As DNA, the CDR3 is TGTGCCAGCTCACCCCTGGGCCTAGCGGGGTTAACCTACGAGCAGTACTTC. Its protein product is CASSPLGLAGLTYEQYF.

The gene calls are TRBV5-6 and TRBJ2-7, with 12 bases fitting TRBD2. The CDR3 extends over 15 amino acids. The V gene end was trimmed by 2 bases and the J gene end by 6 bases; junction bases not matched to a gene: 6. CDR1 and CDR2 from the germline V gene are SGHDT and YYEEEE. The CDR3 is CASSFTSGGPGEQYF. The CDR3 DNA follows: TGTGCCAGCAGCTTCACTAGCGGGGGGCCGGGCGAGCAGTACTTC.

This clone was detected only once. The chain has TRBV5-4 and TRBJ2-3, with D tentatively TRBD1 (6 bases). CDR1 and CDR2 (germline): SGHNT, YYREEE (reference sequence). Trimming removed 6 bases from V and 1 base from J, with 15 bases in between. This CDR3 has 15 residues. The CDR3: CASTQGPGGTDTQYF. The DNA of the CDR3 is TGTGCCAGCACCCAAGGGCCAGGGGGCACAGATACGCAGTATTTT.

J is TRBJ2-6 and V is TRBV5-1, with TRBD1 as a possible D gene (6 bases). Germline V CDR1 and CDR2: SGHRS, YFSETQ. This CDR3 is built from 18 residues. V lost 1 base and J lost 2, with 16 bases in between. As DNA, the CDR3 is TGCGCCAGCAGCTTGACCCCACAGGGATCCACTGGGGCCAACGTCCTGACTTTC. Its translation is CASSLTPQGSTGANVLTF.

The chain uses TRBV7-2 and TRBJ2-5, with D possibly TRBD1 on 6 matching bases. Trimming took off 1 base at V and 5 bases at J, with 14 bases between the two ends. Germline V gene sequence: CDR1 SGHTA, CDR2 FQGNSA. This CDR3 has 15 amino acids. The CDR3 spells CASSLDSAGAETQYF. CDR3 nucleotide sequence: TGTGCCAGCAGCTTAGATTCGGCAGGGGCGGAGACCCAGTACTTC.

The chain combines TRBV14 with TRBJ2-5, with D tentatively TRBD1 or TRBD2 (5 bases each). The CDR3 is 14 amino acids. V was cut by 1 base and J by 0 bases, with 6 bases left in between. Germline-derived CDR1 and CDR2 are SGHDN and FVKESK. The CDR3 reads CASSQGGYQETQYF. The CDR3 coding sequence is TGTGCCAGCAGCCAAGGGGGGTACCAAGAGACCCAGTACTTC.

The CDR3 region has the DNA TGTGCCAGCAGCTTAGTAGGCAGGGGTTACTATGGCTACACCTTC. It encodes CASSLVGRGYYGYTF. The V gene is TRBV7-8, the J gene TRBJ1-2, with D tentatively TRBD1 (6 bases). The CDR3 is 15 amino acids. V lost 1 base, J lost 3 bases, and 12 bases lay in between. CDR1 and CDR2 from the germline V gene are SGHVS and FQNEAQ.

The chain joins TRBV30 to TRBJ2-7; tentatively, D is TRBD2 (5 bases). Trimming took off 5 bases at V and 5 bases at J, with 19 bases between the two ends. The length of the CDR3 is 14 residues. The germline V gene encodes CDR1 GTSNPN and CDR2 SVGIG (reference sequence). The CDR3 loop is CAWAAPASGNEQYF. The CDR3 nucleotides read TGTGCCTGGGCTGCTCCGGCTTCGGGGAACGAGCAGTACTTC.

The rearrangement uses TRBV30 and TRBJ2-2; 10 bases map to TRBD2. Losses at the gene ends were 8 bases for V and 6 bases for J; bases not matched to a gene: 9. Looked up from germline, CDR1 is GTSNPN and CDR2 is SVGIG (reference sequence). The CDR3 has 14 amino acids. CDR3 DNA: TGTGCCCGCTCGGTGCTAGCGGGAGCCGGGGAGCTGTTTTTT. Translation gives CARSVLAGAGELFF.

This chain links TRBV5-1 with TRBJ2-2; D may be TRBD2 (5 bases). The CDR3 contains 17 residues. Per the germline V gene, CDR1 is SGHRS and CDR2 is YFSETQ. The V and J ends lost 5 bases and 5 bases respectively, with 22 bases between them. CDR3 sequence: CASRPTLLRTGTGELFF. The CDR3 nucleotides read TGCGCCAGCAGACCGACTCTCTTAAGGACGGGAACCGGGGAGCTGTTTTTT.

This chain's CDR3 is CASSPVTAQETQYF. The CDR3 DNA is TGTGCCAGCAGCCCGGTGACGGCCCAAGAGACCCAGTACTTC. This rearrangement joins TRBV7-2 to TRBJ2-5; D gene ambiguous. The V and J ends lost 5 bases and 1 base respectively, with 11 bases between them. There are 14 residues in the CDR3. Germline V gene sequence: CDR1 SGHTA, CDR2 FQGNSA. The full variable domain, rest sourced from reference TRBV7-2 and TRBJ2-5, is GAGVSQSPSNKVTEKGKDVELRCDPISGHTALYWYRQSLGQGLEFLIYFQGNSAPDKSGLPSDRFSAERTGGSVSTLTIQRTQQEDSAVYLCASSPVTAQETQYFGPGTRLLVL.

The rearrangement uses TRBV6-1 and TRBJ2-6; D is ambiguous. The CDR3 totals 14 residues. Germline-derived CDR1 and CDR2 are MNHNS and SASEGT. The ends were cut back, 2 bases at V and 0 bases at J, with 2 bases in the middle. This chain's CDR3 is CASSELSGANVLTF. The CDR3 DNA follows: TGTGCCAGCAGTGAACTCTCTGGGGCCAACGTCCTGACTTTC.

This rearrangement joins TRBV28 to TRBJ1-5; D call uncertain. Germline CDR1 reads MDHEN; CDR2 reads SYDVKM. The CDR3 sequence is 13 residues long. V was cut by 8 bases and J by 2 bases, with 10 bases left in between. In DNA form, the CDR3 reads TGTGCCAGCCTCCTACGGGGCAATCAGCCCCAGCATTTT. Its translation is CASLLRGNQPQHF.

V is TRBV4-2 and J is TRBJ2-7; TRBD2 agrees at 8 bases. Germline V gene data show CDR1 as LGHNA and CDR2 as YNFKEQ. The CDR3 loop spans 15 amino acids. J lost 3 bases, V lost 0 bases, and 4 bases had no gene match. Here the CDR3 DNA reads TGTGCCAGCAGCCAAGATCAACGGGAGGGCTACGAGCAGTACTTC. Protein product: CASSQDQREGYEQYF.

The chain carries TRBV5-1 and TRBJ1-2; D is unclear. Germline CDR1 and CDR2: SGHRS and YFSETQ. This CDR3 has 16 amino acids. Trimming shortened V by 3 bases and J by 0 bases, and 15 bases separated the two germline ends. This chain's CDR3 is CASSYRNLTSNYGYTF. The CDR3 bases are TGCGCCAGCAGCTATAGGAACCTGACCTCTAACTATGGCTACACCTTC.

The rearrangement uses TRBV6-4 and TRBJ2-2, with 12 bases aligning to TRBD2. V was pared by 0 bases and J by 1 base, with 3 bases of the junction left unmatched. CDR3 length: 18 amino acids. Germline CDR1 reads MRHNA; CDR2 reads SNTAGT. CDR3 in amino acids: CASSDSALAGGNTGELFF. CDR3 coding DNA: TGTGCCAGCAGTGACTCAGCACTAGCGGGGGGGAACACCGGGGAGCTGTTTTTT.